This TCR beta chain was observed in a study of blood T cells in healthy people across ages. Study information: T cells yielded about one barcoded beta molecule per two cells through template switching.

Primed by a sample-barcoded 5' primer and a J-beta primer mix, a second PCR proceeded for roughly 7 to 11 cycles. MiXCR, run by TCRdb on the 5' RACE reads, gives a single entry per CDR3 protein. The sample yields about 1,500,000 distinct CDR3 sequences, 28% seen once. Germline V gives CDR1 LGHDT, CDR2 YNNKEL (reference sequence). This CDR3 is built from 17 residues. Trimming stripped 2 bases from V and 1 base from J, with 16 bases between. The study recruited healthy Caucasian donors from Russia who were aged roughly 6 to 95. Researchers isolated at least 6.5 million PBMCs per sample. At least 5.5 micrograms of total RNA were extracted per sample. This clonotype was observed a few times.

The V call is TRBV3-1, the J call TRBJ2-3; D might be TRBD2 (5 bases). The specimen sequenced was blood. This TCR came from a woman in her 30s in good health. The CDR3 coding sequence is TGTGCCAGCAGCCAATCATTGGCGGACTCTGGCACAGATACGCAGTATTTT. The encoded protein is CASSQSLADSGTDTQYF.